In this sample, the clone carrying this TCR beta chain turned up many times. TCRbeta libraries were built with three rounds of nested PCR, modified from ARM-PCR. TCRdb called the multiplex PCR reads again in MiXCR, with one record for every CDR3 protein. The sample lists more than 55,000 distinct CDR3 sequences; around 61% were seen once. This sample stems from a study of tumor and adjacent non-tumor tissue in lung cancer. The template was RNA from unsorted bulk tissue. More than 3 cm separated this lung sample from the edge of the tumor. Input material: distant non-tumor lung tissue. This TCR derives from a man aged 70 or older with non-small cell lung cancer.

The CDR3 nucleotides read TGTGCCAGCATTGGGCCCCAGCATTTT. The encoded protein is CASIGPQHF. The chain recombines TRBV2 with TRBJ1-5, with D unclear. CDR3 length: 9 residues. V gave up 7 bases and J gave up 9 bases, with 4 bases separating them. In germline, CDR1 is SNHLY, CDR2 FYNNEI. Using reference TRBV2 and TRBJ1-5 for the parts outside the CDR3, the full variable domain is EPEVTQTPSHQVTQMGQEVILRCVPISNHLYFYWYRQILGQKVEFLVSFYNNEISEKSEIFDDQFSVERPDGSNFTLKIRSTKLEDSAMYFCASIGPQHFGDGTRLSIL.